These T cell receptor beta chains were read from a single sample in a study of T cell responses to AZD1222 COVID-19 vaccine. The repertoire was sequenced with immunoSEQ multiplex PCR; TCRdb's copy has only in-frame clones and lacks some. Here the sample spans tens of thousands of clones, roughly nine tenths being singletons. The sequences come from peripheral blood, collected 28 days after the second AZD1222 dose. The receptors shown here come from an adult who received the AZD1222 COVID-19 vaccine. Each CDR3 is given with its conserved first and last residue. Fields, in order: V gene, clone size, D gene, J gene, CDR3 protein, CDR3 DNA. The D gene is left open where the match is weak. Clone sizes are given selectively: once, few, many, or a class where the clone is expanded.

v_call: TRBV29-1; clone_size: once; d_call: .; j_call: TRBJ1-2; cdr3_aa: CSVGRTPRGYGYTF; cdr3_nt: TGCAGCGTTGGAAGGACACCGAGGGGCTATGGCTACACCTTC
v_call: TRBV7-3; clone_size: .; d_call: .; j_call: TRBJ2-7; cdr3_aa: CASSTGQGSYEQYF; cdr3_nt: TGTGCCAGCAGCACGGGACAAGGGAGCTACGAGCAGTACTTC
v_call: TRBV6-2/TRBV6-3; clone_size: .; d_call: .; j_call: TRBJ2-7; cdr3_aa: CASSPGDPYEQYF; cdr3_nt: TGTGCCAGCAGTCCGGGAGACCCCTACGAGCAGTACTTC
v_call: TRBV11-2; clone_size: .; d_call: .; j_call: TRBJ2-2; cdr3_aa: CASSLDPGAGELFF; cdr3_nt: TGTGCCAGCAGCTTAGATCCCGGAGCCGGGGAGCTGTTTTTT
v_call: TRBV20-1; clone_size: .; d_call: .; j_call: TRBJ1-4; cdr3_aa: CSASGSGAPNEKLFF; cdr3_nt: TGCAGTGCTAGTGGTTCGGGGGCGCCTAATGAAAAACTGTTTTTT
v_call: TRBV12-5; clone_size: .; d_call: .; j_call: TRBJ2-7; cdr3_aa: CASGFFESEQYF; cdr3_nt: TGTGCTAGTGGTTTCTTCGAATCCGAGCAGTACTTC
v_call: TRBV3-1/TRBV3-2; clone_size: .; d_call: .; j_call: TRBJ1-5; cdr3_aa: CASSLSAGNSPQHF; cdr3_nt: TGTGCCAGCAGCCTTTCGGCAGGGAATTCGCCCCAGCATTTT
v_call: TRBV6-1; clone_size: .; d_call: .; j_call: TRBJ2-7; cdr3_aa: CASSYDRTSYEQYF; cdr3_nt: TGTGCCAGCAGTTATGACAGGACCTCTTACGAGCAGTACTTC
v_call: TRBV20-1; clone_size: .; d_call: .; j_call: TRBJ2-7; cdr3_aa: CSARGPYEQYF; cdr3_nt: TGCAGTGCTCGGGGACCCTACGAGCAGTACTTC
v_call: TRBV5-4; clone_size: .; d_call: .; j_call: TRBJ1-2; cdr3_aa: CASSPPDSSYGYTF; cdr3_nt: TGTGCCAGCAGCCCTCCGGACAGCAGCTATGGCTACACCTTC
v_call: TRBV7-2; clone_size: .; d_call: .; j_call: TRBJ2-1; cdr3_aa: CASSLRSRRNGGEQFF; cdr3_nt: TGTGCCAGCAGCTTAAGGTCTAGGCGGAATGGGGGTGAGCAGTTCTTC
v_call: TRBV11-3; clone_size: .; d_call: TRBD2; j_call: TRBJ2-7; cdr3_aa: CASRAPGTSGIYEQYF; cdr3_nt: TGTGCCAGCAGGGCTCCCGGGACTAGCGGGATTTACGAGCAGTACTTC
v_call: TRBV27; clone_size: .; d_call: .; j_call: TRBJ1-2; cdr3_aa: CASSSRIDGYTF; cdr3_nt: TGTGCCAGCAGTTCCCGGATAGATGGCTACACCTTC
v_call: TRBV30; clone_size: .; d_call: TRBD1; j_call: TRBJ1-2; cdr3_aa: CAWSVQGAAGYTF; cdr3_nt: TGTGCCTGGAGTGTACAGGGGGCTGCTGGCTACACCTTC
v_call: TRBV3-1/TRBV3-2; clone_size: once; d_call: .; j_call: TRBJ2-5; cdr3_aa: CASSQGGGETQYF; cdr3_nt: TGTGCCAGCAGCCAAGGGGGAGGAGAGACCCAGTACTTC
v_call: TRBV23-1; clone_size: .; d_call: .; j_call: TRBJ1-5; cdr3_aa: CASSQSSPQPQHF; cdr3_nt: TGCGCCAGCAGTCAATCTTCGCCGCAGCCCCAGCATTTT
v_call: TRBV6-4; clone_size: .; d_call: .; j_call: TRBJ2-1; cdr3_aa: CASSERGLGSYNEQFF; cdr3_nt: TGTGCCAGCAGTGAGCGGGGTTTGGGCTCCTACAATGAGCAGTTCTTC
v_call: TRBV25-1; clone_size: .; d_call: .; j_call: TRBJ2-3; cdr3_aa: CASSESGGPSTDTQYF; cdr3_nt: TGTGCCAGCAGTGAATCGGGCGGGCCTAGCACAGATACGCAGTATTTT
v_call: TRBV9; clone_size: .; d_call: .; j_call: TRBJ2-1; cdr3_aa: CASSVRGRGEAKQFF; cdr3_nt: TGTGCCAGCAGCGTTAGGGGTCGGGGCGAGGCCAAGCAGTTCTTC
v_call: TRBV6-5; clone_size: .; d_call: TRBD2; j_call: TRBJ2-1; cdr3_aa: CASSRGLAGDREQFF; cdr3_nt: TGTGCCAGCAGTCGGGGACTAGCGGGAGATCGGGAGCAGTTCTTC
v_call: TRBV5-1; clone_size: once; d_call: .; j_call: TRBJ1-4; cdr3_aa: CASSFGGSNEKLFF; cdr3_nt: TGCGCCAGCAGCTTCGGAGGAAGTAATGAAAAACTGTTTTTT
v_call: TRBV5-1; clone_size: .; d_call: .; j_call: TRBJ2-1; cdr3_aa: CASSKRTGNNEQFF; cdr3_nt: TGCGCCAGCAGCAAAAGGACTGGAAACAATGAGCAGTTCTTC
v_call: TRBV5-1; clone_size: .; d_call: TRBD1; j_call: TRBJ2-1; cdr3_aa: CASSLLGQGTYNEQFF; cdr3_nt: TGCGCCAGCAGCTTGTTGGGACAGGGTACCTACAATGAGCAGTTCTTC
v_call: TRBV27; clone_size: once; d_call: .; j_call: TRBJ1-1; cdr3_aa: CASCLSWSTEAFF; cdr3_nt: TGTGCCAGCTGTCTTTCCTGGTCGACTGAAGCTTTCTTT
v_call: TRBV7-2; clone_size: .; d_call: .; j_call: TRBJ1-2; cdr3_aa: CASSSQAQGSRYTF; cdr3_nt: TGTGCCAGCAGCTCTCAAGCCCAGGGTTCGCGCTACACCTTC
v_call: TRBV7-2; clone_size: .; d_call: TRBD2; j_call: TRBJ2-1; cdr3_aa: CASSLQAGLGWEQFF; cdr3_nt: TGTGCCAGCAGCTTACAAGCGGGGCTGGGCTGGGAGCAGTTCTTC
v_call: TRBV11-3; clone_size: once; d_call: .; j_call: TRBJ2-2; cdr3_aa: CASSPTWGDNTGELFF; cdr3_nt: TGTGCCAGCAGCCCCACTTGGGGTGATAACACCGGGGAGCTGTTTTTT
v_call: TRBV19; clone_size: .; d_call: .; j_call: TRBJ1-5; cdr3_aa: CASSISWGQPQHF; cdr3_nt: TGTGCCAGTAGTATCTCCTGGGGGCAGCCCCAGCATTTT
v_call: TRBV7-6; clone_size: .; d_call: .; j_call: TRBJ2-2; cdr3_aa: CASSLDRIGELFF; cdr3_nt: TGTGCCAGCAGCTTAGATCGGATAGGGGAGCTGTTTTTT
v_call: TRBV6-6; clone_size: few; d_call: TRBD1; j_call: TRBJ2-7; cdr3_aa: CASRPPGTGFVEQYF; cdr3_nt: TGTGCCAGCAGGCCGCCGGGGACAGGGTTTGTCGAGCAGTACTTC
v_call: TRBV7-3; clone_size: .; d_call: .; j_call: TRBJ2-5; cdr3_aa: CASSSQGGREETQYF; cdr3_nt: TGTGCCAGCAGCTCCCAGGGGGGGAGAGAAGAGACCCAGTACTTC
v_call: TRBV7-9; clone_size: once; d_call: .; j_call: TRBJ2-7; cdr3_aa: CASSLGGDYEQYF; cdr3_nt: TGTGCCAGCAGCTTAGGCGGAGACTACGAGCAGTACTTC
v_call: TRBV28; clone_size: .; d_call: TRBD2; j_call: TRBJ2-4; cdr3_aa: CASSEDRRLAVAKNIQYF; cdr3_nt: TGTGCCAGCAGTGAAGATCGCCGACTAGCGGTAGCCAAAAACATTCAGTACTTC
v_call: TRBV11-2; clone_size: .; d_call: TRBD1; j_call: TRBJ2-7; cdr3_aa: CASSRRRDRQTYEQYF; cdr3_nt: TGTGCCAGCAGCCGAAGACGGGACAGGCAAACCTACGAGCAGTACTTC
v_call: TRBV7-6; clone_size: .; d_call: .; j_call: TRBJ1-4; cdr3_aa: CASSALQETLEKLFF; cdr3_nt: TGTGCCAGCAGCGCGCTACAGGAGACTCTTGAAAAACTGTTTTTT
v_call: TRBV12-5; clone_size: .; d_call: .; j_call: TRBJ1-1; cdr3_aa: CASGPTGTWAEAFF; cdr3_nt: TGTGCTAGTGGCCCTACCGGGACCTGGGCTGAAGCTTTCTTT
v_call: TRBV24-1; clone_size: .; d_call: .; j_call: TRBJ1-2; cdr3_aa: CATSEGARGGYTF; cdr3_nt: TGTGCCACCAGTGAAGGGGCCAGAGGGGGCTACACCTTC
v_call: TRBV7-2; clone_size: .; d_call: .; j_call: TRBJ1-6; cdr3_aa: CASSLVGGSYNSPLHF; cdr3_nt: TGTGCCAGCAGCTTAGTAGGGGGGAGTTATAATTCACCCCTCCACTTT
v_call: TRBV15; clone_size: .; d_call: TRBD1; j_call: TRBJ2-7; cdr3_aa: CATSRGQNLGQGSTYEQYF; cdr3_nt: TGTGCCACCAGCAGAGGGCAAAATTTAGGACAGGGAAGTACCTACGAGCAGTACTTC
v_call: TRBV5-4; clone_size: .; d_call: .; j_call: TRBJ2-1; cdr3_aa: CASSPEARATYNEQFF; cdr3_nt: TGTGCCAGCAGCCCGGAGGCTCGGGCGACTTACAATGAGCAGTTCTTC
v_call: TRBV11-2; clone_size: .; d_call: .; j_call: TRBJ2-7; cdr3_aa: CASSLRGSYEQYF; cdr3_nt: TGTGCCAGCAGCTTACGGGGCTCCTACGAGCAGTACTTC
v_call: TRBV2; clone_size: few; d_call: TRBD1; j_call: TRBJ2-2; cdr3_aa: CASGGDRANTGELFF; cdr3_nt: TGTGCCAGCGGGGGAGACAGGGCGAACACCGGGGAGCTGTTTTTT
v_call: TRBV9; clone_size: .; d_call: TRBD2; j_call: TRBJ2-1; cdr3_aa: CASSIGTGLAGNEQFF; cdr3_nt: TGTGCCAGCAGCATCGGGACGGGACTAGCGGGCAATGAGCAGTTCTTC
v_call: TRBV9; clone_size: .; d_call: .; j_call: TRBJ1-1; cdr3_aa: CASSVGLGGNTEAFF; cdr3_nt: TGTGCCAGCAGCGTAGGATTGGGGGGGAACACTGAAGCTTTCTTT
v_call: TRBV6-1; clone_size: .; d_call: .; j_call: TRBJ2-7; cdr3_aa: CASSVTLGSRMAEQYF; cdr3_nt: TGTGCCAGCAGTGTAACCCTGGGTAGCCGGATGGCCGAGCAGTACTTC
v_call: TRBV2; clone_size: .; d_call: TRBD1; j_call: TRBJ1-3; cdr3_aa: CASSPQGGGNTIYF; cdr3_nt: TGTGCCAGCAGCCCTCAGGGGGGTGGAAACACCATATATTTT
v_call: TRBV7-9; clone_size: many; d_call: .; j_call: TRBJ1-2; cdr3_aa: CASSLGWQDYGYTF; cdr3_nt: TGTGCCAGCAGCTTAGGGTGGCAGGACTATGGCTACACCTTC
v_call: TRBV28; clone_size: .; d_call: .; j_call: TRBJ2-1; cdr3_aa: CASSLTGRLSFF; cdr3_nt: TGTGCCAGCAGTTTGACCGGGAGATTATCCTTCTTC
v_call: TRBV30; clone_size: .; d_call: .; j_call: TRBJ2-7; cdr3_aa: CAWSVVASHEQYF; cdr3_nt: TGTGCCTGGAGTGTTGTAGCGTCGCACGAGCAGTACTTC
v_call: TRBV6-5; clone_size: .; d_call: .; j_call: TRBJ1-4; cdr3_aa: CASRRDRRNEKLFF; cdr3_nt: TGTGCCAGCAGGCGGGACCGTAGGAATGAAAAACTGTTTTTT
v_call: TRBV7-3; clone_size: .; d_call: TRBD1; j_call: TRBJ2-7; cdr3_aa: CASSRTGTANEQYF; cdr3_nt: TGTGCCAGCAGTCGAACCGGGACAGCTAACGAGCAGTACTTC